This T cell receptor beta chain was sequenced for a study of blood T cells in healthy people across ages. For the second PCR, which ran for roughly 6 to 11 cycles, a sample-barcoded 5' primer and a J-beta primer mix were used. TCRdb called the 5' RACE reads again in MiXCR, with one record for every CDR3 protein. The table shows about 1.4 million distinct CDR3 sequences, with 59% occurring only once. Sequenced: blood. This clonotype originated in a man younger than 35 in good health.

DNA for the CDR3: TGTGCCAGCACCCCAGGGGCAATCTACGAGCAGTACTTC. It specifies CASTPGAIYEQYF. This chain uses TRBV12-3 or TRBV12-4 with TRBJ2-7; TRBD1 is a possible D gene (6 bases). The V gene lost 7 bases and the J gene lost 3 bases, with 13 bases spanning the gap. This CDR3 is 13 amino acids long.